Detailed here is one T cell receptor (delta chain). Its specificity is unknown. RNA was extracted from the cells and then reverse transcribed. The CDR3 regions were amplified by multiplex PCR from V-gene primers to a constant-region primer. TCRdb re-called clones from the multiplex PCR reads via CATT. This table has over 45,000 delta-chain clones, over 12% appearing once. The entry originates in a study of Vδ1+ human thymocytes. Study-wide findings and caveats: Highly polyclonal TRG and TRD repertoires with Gaussian CDR3 length distributions appeared in thymus. TRD repertoires were essentially private, unlike widely shared TRG clonotypes.

There are 18 residues in the CDR3. The germline CDR1 and CDR2 sequences are TSWWSYY and QGS. Trimming cost V 1 base and J 0 bases, with 18 bases left between them. Alphabeta T cells were depleted, then CD3+ Vdelta1+ Vdelta2- thymocytes were FACS-sorted. Sequencing was done on a sample of Vdelta1+ gamma-delta thymocytes from the thymus. Subset given: FACS-sorted CD3+ TCRalphabeta- TCRVdelta1+ TCRVdelta2- thymocytes. This chain joins TRDV1 and TRDJ1; the D gene is possibly TRDD3 (6 bases). This TCR was recovered from a girl under three years old who had congenital heart surgery. CDR3 nucleotides: TGTGCTCTTGGGGAACCCGAAGGAGGGGGACCATACACCGATAAACTCATCTTT. Its translation: CALGEPEGGGPYTDKLIF.